The entry below describes one TCR beta chain. Previously, flow cytometry had revealed CD8+CD57+ cell expansion in the patients chosen for sequencing. The patients all had a severe acquired aplastic anemia diagnosis. The data stem from a study of CD8+CD57+ T cells in acquired aplastic anemia. It was genomic DNA that served as the template for profiling TCR beta VDJ and CDR3. TCRdb called the reads again in MiXCR, with one record for every CDR3 protein. There are 200,000 to 250,000 distinct CDR3 sequences in the sample; more than 55% occur only once, and under 60% lies in the top ten. The sequencing sample was made of sorted CD4+, CD8+, or CD8+CD57+ T cells (not recorded which) from PBMCs. The clonotype comes from a human donor with aplastic anemia.

In DNA, the CDR3 is TGTGCCAGTAGGGTACAGGGGGCTGGAAACACCATATATTTT. It codes for CASRVQGAGNTIYF. This chain joins TRBV19 and TRBJ1-3, with TRBD1 matching over 8 bases. CDR3 length: 14 amino acids. Unmatched junction bases numbered 3, after V lost 6 bases and J lost 2 bases. Germline V gives CDR1 LNHDA, CDR2 SQIVND (reference sequence).